Presented here are 17 T cell receptor beta chains from one specimen sequenced in a study of blood T cell repertoires in COVID-19. Repertoires were generated with immunoSEQ multiplex PCR, while TCRdb's copy carries only in-frame clones and drops some. The sample includes roughly 86,000 clones, about 86% seen only once; the top ten take roughly 6.3%. The sequenced sample consisted of peripheral blood. These receptor sequences come from a man in his fifties or sixties with acute or convalescent COVID-19.

The CDR3 region is CASSIRASHEQYF. The DNA for the CDR3 is TGTGCCAGCAGTATCCGAGCGTCCCACGAGCAGTACTTC. This sequence joins TRBV6-5 and TRBJ2-7; D is unresolved. From germline, CDR1 is MNHEY and CDR2 SVGAGI. V was trimmed by 5 bases and J by 5 bases, leaving 13 bases between them. The CDR3 length is 13 residues.

This clone was counted at least ten times. CDR3 residues: CASGLTYNEQFF. The CDR3 DNA reads TGTGCTAGTGGTTTGACATACAATGAGCAGTTCTTC. This chain links TRBV12-5 with TRBJ2-1; D is unresolved. The CDR3 totals 12 residues. Between the trimmed V and J ends, which lost 2 bases and 4 bases, there was a span of 3 bases. The germline V gene has CDR1 LGHNT and CDR2 FRNRAP.

The CDR3 here is CASREISGNTIYF. The CDR3 nucleotides are TGTGCCAGTAGAGAGATTTCTGGAAACACCATATATTTT. The chain uses TRBV19 and TRBJ1-3; D uncertain. Trimming took 6 bases from V and 1 from J, leaving 7 bases between them. This CDR3 comprises 13 residues. The germline V gene encodes CDR1 LNHDA and CDR2 SQIVND (reference sequence).

This clone was counted a single time. J is TRBJ2-2 and V is TRBV2; 7 bases agree with TRBD1. The V gene's germline CDR1 is SNHLY and CDR2 FYNNEI. Trimming removed 8 bases from V and 1 base from J; junction bases left unmatched: 1. The CDR3 consists of 13 residues. Here the CDR3 DNA reads TGTGCCAGCGGGACAGAGAACACCGGGGAGCTGTTTTTT. This encodes CASGTENTGELFF.

This clone was counted a few times. This sequence joins TRBV5-4 and TRBJ2-5, with a weak D call TRBD1 (6 bases). This CDR3 region has 14 residues. V was shortened by 2 bases and J by 2 bases, with 10 bases between the two germline ends. Germline V gene sequence: CDR1 SGHNT, CDR2 YYREEE (reference sequence). The CDR3 sequence: CASSLEDRQETQYF. For the CDR3, the DNA is TGTGCCAGCAGCTTAGAGGACAGACAAGAGACCCAGTACTTC.

The chain links TRBV9 to TRBJ2-3, with 15 positions matching TRBD2. The CDR3 totals 17 residues. Germline V gene data show CDR1 as SGDLS and CDR2 as YYNGEE. The junction had 6 bases not matched to a gene; V was cut back by 4 bases and J by 3 bases. The CDR3 nucleotides read TGTGCCAGCAGCCCGGGACTAGCGGGGGGAATTACAGATACGCAGTATTTT. This translates into CASSPGLAGGITDTQYF.

This sequence joins TRBV19 and TRBJ2-2; weak D call: TRBD2 (7 bases). Germline V gene lookup returns CDR1 LNHDA and CDR2 SQIVND (reference sequence). V gave up 6 bases and J gave up 15 bases, with 23 bases separating them. The CDR3 totals 14 residues. CDR3 region: CASSPEGTPGRVFF. Written as DNA, the CDR3 is TGTGCCAGTAGCCCCGAGGGGACACCGGGGAGGGTGTTTTTT. Together with reference TRBV19 and TRBJ2-2, the CDR3 gives the full variable domain: DGGITQSPKYLFRKEGQNVTLSCEQNLNHDAMYWYRQDPGQGLRLIYYSQIVNDFQKGDIAEGYSVSREKKESFPLTVTSAQKNPTAFYLCASSPEGTPGRVFFGEGSRLTVL.

The chain joins TRBV15 to TRBJ1-1; 7 bases are shared with TRBD1. The junction had 10 bases not matched to a gene; V was cut back by 5 bases and J by 4 bases. In germline, CDR1 is LNHNV, CDR2 YYDKDF (reference sequence). This CDR3 is 15 amino acids long. The CDR3, as DNA: TGTGCCACCAGCGAGGGGACAGAGTCCGGCACTGAAGCTTTCTTT. This translates into CATSEGTESGTEAFF. Variable domain in full (rest from reference TRBV15 and TRBJ1-1): DAMVIQNPRYQVTQFGKPVTLSCSQTLNHNVMYWYQQKSSQAPKLLFHYYDKDFNNEADTPDNFQSRRPNTSFCFLDIRSPGLGDTAMYLCATSEGTESGTEAFFGQGTRLTVV.

V and J are TRBV5-5 and TRBJ2-5; TRBD1 might be the D (6 bases). The CDR3 has 14 residues. In germline, CDR1 is SGHKS, CDR2 YYEKEE (reference sequence). Trimming left V 0 bases short and J 5 bases short, with 11 bases between. CDR3 DNA: TGTGCCAGCAGCTTGGGGGGGCTACAGGAGACCCAGTACTTC. The encoded protein is CASSLGGLQETQYF.

The genes are TRBV19 and TRBJ1-1, with TRBD1 matching over 8 bases. This CDR3 comprises 13 residues. Germline V lookup: CDR1 LNHDA, CDR2 SQIVND (reference sequence). Trimming removed 10 bases from V and 3 bases from J; junction bases left unmatched: 7. This CDR3 reads CATRTGKDTEAFF. The CDR3 DNA reads as TGTGCCACCCGGACAGGGAAGGACACTGAAGCTTTCTTT.

The chain is built from TRBV29-1 and TRBJ1-1; a weak D match, TRBD1 (5 bases). Trimming cost V 2 bases and J 3 bases, with 10 bases left between them. The germline V gene has CDR1 SQVTM and CDR2 ANQGSEA. The CDR3 totals 13 residues. CDR3 in amino acids: CSVEHGGDTEAFF. CDR3 nucleotide sequence: TGCAGCGTTGAACACGGGGGTGACACTGAAGCTTTCTTT. The whole variable domain, filled in from reference TRBV29-1 and TRBJ1-1, reads SAVISQKPSRDICQRGTSLTIQCQVDSQVTMMFWYRQQPGQSLTLIATANQGSEATYESGFVIDKFPISRPNLTFSTLTVSNMSPEDSSIYLCSVEHGGDTEAFFGQGTRLTVV.

The sample holds a few counts of this clone. This chain joins TRBV10-1 and TRBJ1-6, with 8 nucleotides matching TRBD1. The ends lost 2 bases at V and 10 bases at J; junction bases unmatched: 4. This CDR3 region has 14 residues. Germline CDR1 WNHNN, CDR2 SYGVQD (reference sequence). The CDR3 sequence is CASSEGQGASPLHF. Here the CDR3 DNA reads TGCGCCAGCAGTGAGGGACAGGGAGCATCACCCCTCCACTTT.

The CDR3 DNA is TGTGCCAGCAGTCAACAGGGGGCGGGCCGAGAGACCCAGTACTTC. This codes for CASSQQGAGRETQYF. The V gene is TRBV2, the J gene TRBJ2-5; 9 nucleotides match TRBD1. After removal of 5 bases from V and 4 bases from J, the junction contained 8 bases not matched to a gene. This CDR3 has 15 residues. Germline CDR1 is SNHLY and CDR2 is FYNNEI. The variable domain in full, completed from reference TRBV2 and TRBJ2-5, reads EPEVTQTPSHQVTQMGQEVILRCVPISNHLYFYWYRQILGQKVEFLVSFYNNEISEKSEIFDDQFSVERPDGSNFTLKIRSTKLEDSAMYFCASSQQGAGRETQYFGPGTRLLVL.

The chain couples TRBV5-1 to TRBJ1-3; the match to TRBD1 covers 8 bases. The V and J ends lost 4 bases and 1 base, in that order; junction bases with no gene match: 7. Per the germline V gene, CDR1 is SGHRS and CDR2 is YFSETQ. CDR3 length: 16 amino acids. The CDR3 bases are TGCGCCAGCAGCCCAATAGACAGGGGATCTGGAAACACCATATATTTT. Protein sequence: CASSPIDRGSGNTIYF.

The chain combines TRBV30 with TRBJ1-1; the D is unclear. Trimming cost V 2 bases and J 0 bases, with 7 bases left between them. The CDR3 loop spans 13 amino acids. Germline CDR1 is GTSNPN and CDR2 is SVGIG (reference sequence). CDR3 nucleotides: TGTGCCTGGAGTAGAGCGATGAACACTGAAGCTTTCTTT. Translation gives CAWSRAMNTEAFF.

This rearrangement joins TRBV5-4 to TRBJ1-6; TRBD1 might be the D (5 bases). V lost 2 bases and J lost 7, with 7 bases in between. The CDR3 covers 13 residues. Per germline, CDR1 SGHNT and CDR2 YYREEE (reference sequence). Here the CDR3 reads CASSFDSNSPLHF. DNA for the CDR3: TGTGCCAGCAGCTTCGACAGCAATTCACCCCTCCACTTT. Full variable domain (rest looked up from reference TRBV5-4 and TRBJ1-6): ETGVTQSPTHLIKTRGQQVTLRCSSQSGHNTVSWYQQALGQGPQFIFQYYREEENGRGNFPPRFSGLQFPNYSSELNVNALELDDSALYLCASSFDSNSPLHFGNGTRLTVT.

The chain combines TRBV18 with TRBJ1-2; the match to TRBD1 covers 9 bases. CDR1 and CDR2 from the germline V gene are KGHSH and LQKENI. The CDR3 spans 14 residues. V dropped 3 bases and J dropped 6; count of bases not matched to a gene: 5. Here the CDR3 DNA reads TGTGCCAGCTCACCCGGGACAGGGCTGGATGGCTACACCTTC. This encodes CASSPGTGLDGYTF. The full variable domain, in which reference TRBV18 and TRBJ1-2 provide the parts outside the CDR3, is NAGVMQNPRHLVRRRGQEARLRCSPMKGHSHVYWYRQLPEEGLKFMVYLQKENIIDESGMPKERFSAEFPKEGPSILRIQQVVRGDSAAYFCASSPGTGLDGYTFGSGTRLTVV.